These T cell receptor beta chains were read from a single sample in a study of long-term antiretroviral therapy in people with HIV. The data were produced by immunoSEQ multiplex PCR, yet TCRdb's version contains in-frame clones alone and is incomplete. Of tens of thousands of clones listed, 80% to 90% are singletons. Source: unsorted PBMCs, taken 1.2 years after starting antiretroviral therapy. All receptors derive from a woman between 50 and 59 years old with HIV. The CDR3 runs from the conserved cysteine through the conserved F or W. A D gene is named only where the DNA matches it firmly. Expanded clones are given a class, and other clones once, few, many or no size at all.

V	D	size	J	DNA	CDR3
TRBV5-1	.	.	TRBJ1-2	TGCGCCAGCAGCTTTGCGGGAATTGGGTATGGCTACACCTTC	CASSFAGIGYGYTF
TRBV7-9	.	.	TRBJ1-2	TGTGCCAGCAGCTACGAGGGTAACTATGGCTACACCTTC	CASSYEGNYGYTF
TRBV27	.	.	TRBJ1-6	TGTGCCAGCAGTCCCCCACGGCCGTCCTATAATTCACCCCTCCACTTT	CASSPPRPSYNSPLHF
TRBV4-2	.	.	TRBJ2-7	TGTGCCAGCCGGGACTTGAGGTACGAGCAGTACTTC	CASRDLRYEQYF
TRBV5-4	.	.	TRBJ2-7	TGTGCCAGCAGCTTGGACCCTAGCGACGAGCAGTACTTC	CASSLDPSDEQYF
TRBV7-2	TRBD2	.	TRBJ2-2	TGTGCCAGCAGCCCGGGGACTAGCGGGCCCACCGGGGAGCTGTTTTTT	CASSPGTSGPTGELFF
TRBV7-6	TRBD2	.	TRBJ2-3	TGTGCCAGCAGCCCCGGGACTAGCGGTGGCGCAGATACGCAGTATTTT	CASSPGTSGGADTQYF
TRBV5-8	.	.	TRBJ1-5	TGTGCCAGCAGCCACCGCGGCAATCAGCCCCAGCATTTT	CASSHRGNQPQHF
TRBV29-1	.	.	TRBJ1-1	TGCAGCGTGCGGCCAGGGGATGGAGGAACTGAAGCTTTCTTT	CSVRPGDGGTEAFF
TRBV5-6	TRBD1	once	TRBJ2-2	TGTGCCAGCAGCCGGACAGGGATGGCCGGGGAGCTGTTTTTT	CASSRTGMAGELFF
TRBV29-1	.	.	TRBJ2-1	TGCAGCGCCACAGGGTACGCTGAGCAGTTCTTC	CSATGYAEQFF
TRBV19	.	.	TRBJ1-4	TGTGCGAGTAGCAGTGCAACTAATGAAAAACTGTTTTTT	CASSSATNEKLFF
TRBV27	TRBD1	.	TRBJ1-2	TGTGCCAGCAGTCCTGGGACAGGGACGGGGAATAGGTATGGCTACACCTTC	CASSPGTGTGNRYGYTF
TRBV2	TRBD1	.	TRBJ2-7	TGTGCCAGCAGTAAGGTTCGGGACAGCCCTAGCGAGCAGTACTTC	CASSKVRDSPSEQYF
TRBV7-2	TRBD1	.	TRBJ1-2	TGTGCCAGCAGCCCCCGGACAGGACCTAACTATGGCTACACCTTC	CASSPRTGPNYGYTF
TRBV30	.	.	TRBJ2-5	TGTGCCTGGAGTGTCTTATTAGGCGAAGAGACCCAGTACTTC	CAWSVLLGEETQYF
TRBV7-3	.	.	TRBJ2-6	TGTGCCAGCAGCTCTCGAACAGGGTCCGGGGCCAACGTCCTGACTTTC	CASSSRTGSGANVLTF
TRBV7-2	TRBD2	.	TRBJ2-5	TGTGCCAGCAGCCAAGGCATAGCGGGGGTAGAAGAGACCCAGTACTTC	CASSQGIAGVEETQYF
TRBV9	TRBD2	.	TRBJ2-1	TGTGCCAGCAGCGTAGGGGGGGGGTACAATGAGCAGTTCTTC	CASSVGGGYNEQFF
TRBV9	TRBD1	.	TRBJ2-7	TGTGCCAGCAGCGTTACAGGGGCGTACGAGCAGTACTTC	CASSVTGAYEQYF
TRBV5-4	.	.	TRBJ1-1	TGTGCCAGCAGCTTGGTCGGGGGCCCAACTGAAGCTTTCTTT	CASSLVGGPTEAFF
TRBV4-1	TRBD2	few	TRBJ2-3	TGCGCCAGCAGCCAACGGGGGACTAGCGGGGCCCCAGATACGCAGTATTTT	CASSQRGTSGAPDTQYF
TRBV2	.	few	TRBJ1-6	TGTGCCAGCAGTACAGGCGCCTCCTATAATTCACCCCTCCACTTT	CASSTGASYNSPLHF
TRBV11-1	TRBD1	.	TRBJ2-7	TGTGCCAGCAGCTTAGTAGCAGGGGGTCCGTACGAGCAGTACTTC	CASSLVAGGPYEQYF
TRBV7-9	.	.	TRBJ2-2	TGTGCCAGCAGCCGTTCCGGGAAGAACACCGGGGAGCTGTTTTTT	CASSRSGKNTGELFF
TRBV27	.	.	TRBJ1-2	TGTGCCAGCAGTTTTTTGTCCACCCTTAACTATGGCTACACCTTC	CASSFLSTLNYGYTF
TRBV18	.	.	TRBJ1-1	TGTGCCAGCTCACCAGAAGAGCTGACTGAAGCTTTCTTT	CASSPEELTEAFF
TRBV7-8	TRBD2	.	TRBJ2-4	TGTGCCAGCAGCTTAGACCTAGCGGGCATTCAGTACTTC	CASSLDLAGIQYF
TRBV9	.	.	TRBJ1-3	TGTGCCAGCAGCGTACGGGGGGACTCTGGAAACACCATATATTTT	CASSVRGDSGNTIYF
TRBV5-6	TRBD1	.	TRBJ2-7	TGTGCCAGCAGCTTGGGACAGGGGTACTCCTACGAGCAGTACTTC	CASSLGQGYSYEQYF
TRBV4-1	.	.	TRBJ1-1	TGCGCCAGCAGCCAAGATCCCAGTATGAACACTGAAGCTTTCTTT	CASSQDPSMNTEAFF
TRBV4-2	TRBD2	.	TRBJ2-1	TGTGCCAGCAGCCAAGTTACTAGCGGGAGGAAAAATGAGCAGTTCTTC	CASSQVTSGRKNEQFF
TRBV30	TRBD1	few	TRBJ1-6	TGTGCCTGGAATTTGGGACAGGGGAAATCACCCCTCCACTTT	CAWNLGQGKSPLHF
TRBV5-4	TRBD1	.	TRBJ1-2	TGTGCCAGCAGCCCAGACAGGGTTGGTGAGCGGGGCTACACCTTC	CASSPDRVGERGYTF
TRBV7-2	TRBD1	.	TRBJ1-2	TGTGCCAGCAGCCAATCCAGGGGGGTAGTTAAGGCTTGGACCTTC	CASSQSRGVVKAWTF
TRBV2	.	.	TRBJ1-6	TGTGCCAGCCAGACCGAGGGGGGCAATTCACCCCTCCACTTT	CASQTEGGNSPLHF
TRBV30	.	.	TRBJ1-1	TGTGCCTGGAGTGTAACCCTCGAAGCTTTCTTT	CAWSVTLEAFF
TRBV5-1	TRBD1	.	TRBJ2-5	TGCGCCAGCAGCTTGCCCCCAACCGGGACAGGTGCCCCAGAGGCCCAGTACTTC	CASSLPPTGTGAPEAQYF
TRBV12-5	.	.	TRBJ1-5	TGTGCTAGTGGTTTGGTATACCGAGGGAATTATCAGCCCCAGCATTTT	CASGLVYRGNYQPQHF
TRBV30	.	.	TRBJ1-6	TGTGCCTGGAGAATGGGGGCGCGTTCACCCCTCCACTTT	CAWRMGARSPLHF
TRBV5-4	.	once	TRBJ1-1	TGTGCCAGCAGCTTGGATTCCCAGGTAAACACTGAAGCTTTCTTT	CASSLDSQVNTEAFF
TRBV14	.	.	TRBJ1-6	TGTGCCAGCAGCCGACGCCTTAGAGGCCCCGAAGCAGGGTCACCCCTCCACTTT	CASSRRLRGPEAGSPLHF
TRBV25-1	TRBD1	.	TRBJ2-5	TGTGCCAGCAGTGACGACAGGGGCGGGTCACGAGAGACCCAGTACTTC	CASSDDRGGSRETQYF
TRBV4-3	.	.	TRBJ1-1	TGCGCCAGCAGCCACAAGTCAGGGGAAAGCACTGAAGCTTTCTTT	CASSHKSGESTEAFF
TRBV4-1	TRBD1	.	TRBJ1-2	TGCGCCAGCAGCCCGGGACAGGGGGCGCGGGGCTACACCTTC	CASSPGQGARGYTF
TRBV28	TRBD1	.	TRBJ1-2	TGTGCCAGCACTGGGACAGGGCGGGATGGCTACACCTTC	CASTGTGRDGYTF
TRBV5-8	TRBD2	.	TRBJ2-1	TGTGCCAGCAGCTTGGCGCTGGGGGGGGCCTACAATGAGCAGTTCTTC	CASSLALGGAYNEQFF
TRBV4-3	.	.	TRBJ1-2	TGCGCCAGCAGCCCAAGTAGGGGGTATGGCTACACCTTC	CASSPSRGYGYTF
TRBV6-1	.	once	TRBJ2-7	TGTGCCAGCAGTGAACAGAGGGGCTCCTACGAGCAGTACTTC	CASSEQRGSYEQYF
TRBV6-1	.	.	TRBJ2-1	TGTGCCAGCAGTGATCCCGGGACGACAGAGCAGTTCTTC	CASSDPGTTEQFF
TRBV2	.	.	TRBJ1-3	TGTGCCAGCAGTGAAACGGGGTCAGCGTTCTCTGGAAACACCATATATTTT	CASSETGSAFSGNTIYF
TRBV6-6	.	.	TRBJ2-1	TGTGCCAGCAGTCAACAGGGCGGTCCGATAAACAATGAGCAGTTCTTC	CASSQQGGPINNEQFF
TRBV7-2	.	.	TRBJ2-3	TGTGCCAGCAGCTTATGGGGCGGGGAAGATACGCAGTATTTT	CASSLWGGEDTQYF
TRBV6-4	.	.	TRBJ2-1	TGTGCCAGCAGTCCTAGTTTACCACCCAATGAGCAGTTCTTC	CASSPSLPPNEQFF
TRBV6-5	TRBD1	.	TRBJ2-3	TGTGCCAGCAGACGGGACAGGGCCACAGATACGCAGTATTTT	CASRRDRATDTQYF
TRBV13	TRBD2	.	TRBJ2-3	TGTGCCAGCAGCCCTGGACTAGCGGGAAACACAGATACGCAGTATTTT	CASSPGLAGNTDTQYF
TRBV9	TRBD1	.	TRBJ1-1	TGTGCCAGCAGCGTACGCGGGACAGGGAACACTGAAGCTTTCTTT	CASSVRGTGNTEAFF
TRBV6-5	TRBD1	.	TRBJ2-7	TGTGCCAGCAGTAACCGGGACAGTACGGGGCAGTACTTC	CASSNRDSTGQYF
TRBV7-9	.	few	TRBJ1-3	TGTGCCAGCAGCCCACCGAGCGGACAGAGAAGTGGAAACACCATATATTTT	CASSPPSGQRSGNTIYF